This TCR beta chain was sequenced in a study of shared clonotypes between healthy human individuals. Generated by immunoSEQ multiplex PCR, the TCRdb table keeps only in-frame clones and is missing some. The sample yields roughly 1,500,000 clones, 95% to 99% seen once. There were no recent acute infections or vaccinations among the donors, who were healthy HIV-negative adults. The CDR3 runs 15 residues. The junction had 12 bases not matched to a gene; V was cut back by 4 bases and J by 7 bases. Germline values: CDR1 MDHEN, CDR2 SYDVKM. Points from the study as a whole: What naive subsets generally showed was a larger estimated richness than memory subsets showed.

Regarding this clone: Its target is not known.

The receptor was derived from a man aged 25 to 40 in good health. Sequencing was performed on naive CD4+ T cells sorted from blood. The subset here: CD45RA+ positively selected. The chain carries TRBV28 and TRBJ2-5; 7 bases line up with TRBD2. The DNA of the CDR3 is TGTGCCAGCAGTTGGGCATCGGCGGGAGCCGGGACCCAGTACTTC. It encodes CASSWASAGAGTQYF.